Listed here is a single T cell receptor (beta chain). CDR1 and CDR2 from the germline V gene are SGHRS and YFSETQ. The CDR3 length is 16 residues. Trimming removed 4 bases from V and 0 bases from J; junction bases left unmatched: 4. The data originate from a study of shared clonotypes between healthy human individuals. All donors were Caucasian adults living in Nashville, Tennessee. Some 30,000 T cell genomes, or approximately 0.2 ug DNA, went into the sorted-subset replicate PCRs. Clones were sequenced by immunoSEQ multiplex PCR, and TCRdb holds only the in-frame ones, with some missing. This repertoire shows over a million clones, about 75% found once; its top ten account for about 1.5%.

Sequenced material: memory CD4+ T cells sorted from blood. Subset here: CD45RA-negative fraction. The sequence was collected from a man between 18 and 35 years old in good health. The chain uses TRBV5-1 and TRBJ2-3, with 11 nucleotides matching TRBD2. CDR3 sequence reads: CASSQTSGASTDTQYF. DNA of the CDR3: TGCGCCAGCAGCCAGACTAGCGGGGCTAGCACAGATACGCAGTATTTT.